The 10 T cell receptor beta chains reported below all come from one sample, sequenced in a study of blood T cells in healthy people across ages. Primed by a sample-barcoded 5' primer and a J-beta primer mix, a second PCR proceeded for about 7 to 11 cycles. TCRdb re-called the 5' RACE reads with MiXCR, one entry per CDR3 protein. The sample includes 850,000 to 1,000,000 distinct CDR3 sequences, roughly 51% of them seen just once. What was sequenced was blood. The receptors were gathered from a woman aged 60-75 years in good health.

There are a few counts of this clonotype. The chain uses TRBV7-3 and TRBJ2-2, with unresolved D. CDR1 and CDR2 (germline): SGHTA, FQGTGA. This CDR3 region has 14 residues. Between the trimmed V and J ends, which lost 0 bases and 2 bases, there was a span of 4 bases. CDR3 residues: CASSLTRNTGELFF. The CDR3 DNA is TGTGCCAGCAGCTTAACCAGAAACACCGGGGAGCTGTTTTTT.

This chain links TRBV13 with TRBJ2-7, with a tentative D call TRBD1 (6 bases). Between the trimmed V and J ends, which lost 5 bases and 2 bases, there was a span of 37 bases. The length of the CDR3 is 22 residues. Germline CDR1 reads PRHDT; CDR2 reads FYEKMQ (reference sequence). The CDR3 nucleotides are TGTGCCAGCAGCCAAAGGGACATGATGAAACCGAATCACAGGATGAACGCCTACGAGCAGTACTTC. This sequence encodes CASSQRDMMKPNHRMNAYEQYF.

In this sample, this clonotype turned up a few times. CDR3 sequence: CSAKDYGHNEQFF. The CDR3 nucleotides are TGCAGTGCAAAGGACTACGGCCACAATGAGCAGTTCTTC. This rearrangement joins TRBV20-1 to TRBJ2-1, with D maybe TRBD2 (6 bases). Germline CDR1 reads DFQATT; CDR2 reads SNEGSKA (reference sequence). The CDR3 is 13 residues long. V was clipped by 6 bases and J by 5 bases, with 14 bases between them.

This clonotype was found a few times. V gene TRBV6-5 combines with J gene TRBJ2-7, with 7 bases identical to TRBD2. V was clipped by 7 bases and J by 3 bases; unmatched bases: 6. The CDR3 is 13 amino acids. Germline V CDR1 and CDR2: MNHEY, SVGAGI. CDR3 coding DNA: TGTGCCAGCAAGGGGCGGGAGAGCTACGAGCAGTACTTC. This encodes CASKGRESYEQYF.

This clonotype came up a few times. The chain recombines TRBV28 with TRBJ2-3; D not certain. Trimming removed 7 bases from V and 8 bases from J, with 10 bases in between. The CDR3 is made up of 11 amino acids. The V gene's germline CDR1 is MDHEN and CDR2 SYDVKM. The CDR3 protein is CASNIRGTQYF. The CDR3 coding sequence is TGTGCCAGCAACATCAGAGGTACGCAGTATTTT. The full variable domain, its missing parts supplied by reference TRBV28 and TRBJ2-3, is DVKVTQSSRYLVKRTGEKVFLECVQDMDHENMFWYRQDPGLGLRLIYFSYDVKMKEKGDIPEGYSVSREKKERFSLILESASTNQTSMYLCASNIRGTQYFGPGTRLTVL.

This clonotype has a single count. V is TRBV6-5 and J is TRBJ2-1, with 12 bases lining up with TRBD1. The last part of the DNA fits TRBJ2-7 better; the J call may be wrong. From germline, CDR1 is MNHEY and CDR2 SVGAGI. The CDR3 consists of 16 residues. CDR3 DNA sequence: TGTGCCAGCAGTTACTGGGACAGGGGGCCCTACAATGAGCAGTACTTC. Translation gives CASSYWDRGPYNEQYF.

This clonotype has more than one count but fewer than ten. The gene calls are TRBV4-1 and TRBJ2-5; D unclear. The CDR3 sequence is 16 residues long. Germline V CDR1 and CDR2: MGHRA, YSYEKL. V was shortened by 4 bases and J by 5 bases, with 20 bases between the two germline ends. CDR3 nucleotide sequence: TGCGCCAGCAGCCCAACGGTAACTTTCCATGCGGAGACCCAGTACTTC. It yields the protein CASSPTVTFHAETQYF.

The chain employs TRBV3-1 and TRBJ2-7; the D gene is possibly TRBD1 (6 bases). The V end was cut by 0 bases, the J end by 2 bases, with 8 bases between. The CDR3 runs to 14 residues. Germline V CDR1 and CDR2: LGHDT, YNNKEL (reference sequence). CDR3 sequence: CASSQDRTAYEQYF. The CDR3 DNA reads as TGTGCCAGCAGCCAAGATCGGACAGCCTACGAGCAGTACTTC.

This clonotype was seen only a few times. J is TRBJ2-3 and V is TRBV5-1; 9 bases fit TRBD2. V lost 3 bases to trimming and J lost 5 bases; unmatched junction nucleotides: 13. The CDR3 runs 17 residues. The germline gives CDR1 SGHRS, CDR2 YFSETQ. CDR3 residues: CASSSGDVAGARDTQYF. The CDR3 nucleotides are TGCGCCAGCAGCTCTGGGGATGTAGCGGGAGCTAGAGATACGCAGTATTTT.

The chain combines TRBV10-3 with TRBJ1-2, with 7 bases lining up with TRBD1. The CDR3 is 14 residues long. Looked up from germline, CDR1 is ENHRY and CDR2 is SYGVKD. V shed 6 bases, J shed 7 bases, and the junction held 11 bases outside the gene matches. The CDR3 here is CAIRQTGLTSGYTF. The CDR3 nucleotides read TGTGCCATCAGGCAGACAGGGCTTACTAGTGGCTACACCTTC.